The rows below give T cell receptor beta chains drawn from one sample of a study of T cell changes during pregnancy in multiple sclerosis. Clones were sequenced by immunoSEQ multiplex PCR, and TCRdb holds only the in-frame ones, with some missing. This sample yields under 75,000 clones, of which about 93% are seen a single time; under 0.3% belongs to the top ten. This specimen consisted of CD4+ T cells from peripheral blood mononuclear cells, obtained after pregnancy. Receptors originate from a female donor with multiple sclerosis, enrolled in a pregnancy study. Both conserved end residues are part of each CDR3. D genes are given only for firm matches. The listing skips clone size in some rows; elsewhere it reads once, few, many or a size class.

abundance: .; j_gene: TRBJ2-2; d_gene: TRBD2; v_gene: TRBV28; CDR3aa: CASSPLAGLKAGELFF; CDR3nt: TGTGCCAGCAGTCCCTTAGCGGGATTAAAGGCCGGGGAGCTGTTTTTT
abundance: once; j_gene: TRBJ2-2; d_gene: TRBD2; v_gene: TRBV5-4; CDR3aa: CASSATLADTGELFF; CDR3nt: TGTGCCAGCAGCGCTACCCTAGCGGACACCGGGGAGCTGTTTTTT
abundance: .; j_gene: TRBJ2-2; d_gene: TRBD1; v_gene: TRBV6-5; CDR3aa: CASNPGQGIPGELFF; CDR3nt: TGTGCCAGCAATCCGGGACAGGGGATCCCCGGGGAGCTGTTTTTT
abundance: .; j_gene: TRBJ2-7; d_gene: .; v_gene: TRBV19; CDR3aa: CASSRSTGSYEQYF; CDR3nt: TGTGCCAGTAGTCGATCGACGGGCTCCTACGAGCAGTACTTC
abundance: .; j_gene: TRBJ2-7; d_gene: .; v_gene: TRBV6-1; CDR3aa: CASSPWGGVSYEQYF; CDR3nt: TGTGCCAGCAGTCCCTGGGGAGGCGTCTCCTACGAGCAGTACTTC
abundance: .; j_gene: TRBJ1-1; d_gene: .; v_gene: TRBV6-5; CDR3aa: CASRSQGNTEAFF; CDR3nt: TGTGCCAGCAGATCTCAGGGGAACACTGAAGCTTTCTTT
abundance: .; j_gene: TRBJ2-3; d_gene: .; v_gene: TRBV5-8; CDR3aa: CASTPFRGDTQYF; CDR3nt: TGTGCCAGCACCCCCTTCCGGGGAGATACGCAGTATTTT
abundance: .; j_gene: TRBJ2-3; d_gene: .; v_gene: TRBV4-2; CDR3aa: CASSQGSGGGRGDTQYF; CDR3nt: TGTGCCAGCAGCCAAGGAAGTGGCGGGGGCCGGGGAGATACGCAGTATTTT
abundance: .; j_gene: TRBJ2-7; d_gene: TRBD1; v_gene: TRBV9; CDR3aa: CASSVGGTGGYEQYF; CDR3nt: TGTGCCAGCAGCGTAGGAGGGACAGGGGGATACGAGCAGTACTTC
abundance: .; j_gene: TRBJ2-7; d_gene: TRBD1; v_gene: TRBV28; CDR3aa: CASSLPSGGQGPSEQYF; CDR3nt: TGTGCCAGCAGTCTCCCATCTGGGGGACAGGGGCCTTCTGAGCAGTACTTC
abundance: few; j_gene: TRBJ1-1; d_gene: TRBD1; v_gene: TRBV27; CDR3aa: CASSPPGTGVVGNTEAFF; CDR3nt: TGTGCCAGCAGTCCCCCTGGGACAGGGGTTGTTGGAAACACTGAAGCTTTCTTT
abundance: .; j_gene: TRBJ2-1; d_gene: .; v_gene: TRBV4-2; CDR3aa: CASSQEGGSEEQFF; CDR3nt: TGTGCCAGCAGCCAAGAAGGAGGGAGCGAGGAGCAGTTCTTC
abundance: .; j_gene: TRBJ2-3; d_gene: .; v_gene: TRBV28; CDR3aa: CAIGQNTDTQYF; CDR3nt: TGTGCCATCGGACAGAACACAGATACGCAGTATTTT
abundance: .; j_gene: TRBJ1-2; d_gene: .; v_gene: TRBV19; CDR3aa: CASSTDRRVYGYTF; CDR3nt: TGTGCCAGTAGTACAGACAGGAGGGTCTATGGCTACACCTTC
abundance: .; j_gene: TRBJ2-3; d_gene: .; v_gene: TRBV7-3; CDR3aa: CASSLYTPGPSTDTQYF; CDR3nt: TGTGCCAGCAGCTTATATACCCCAGGCCCTAGCACAGATACGCAGTATTTT
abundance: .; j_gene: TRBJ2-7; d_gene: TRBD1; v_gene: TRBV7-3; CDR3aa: CASSLYGTEGGYEQYF; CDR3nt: TGTGCCAGCAGCTTATACGGGACAGAAGGAGGCTACGAGCAGTACTTC
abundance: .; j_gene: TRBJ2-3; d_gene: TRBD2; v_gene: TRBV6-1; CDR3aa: CASSETGDYTDTQYF; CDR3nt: TGTGCCAGCAGTGAAACCGGGGACTACACAGATACGCAGTATTTT
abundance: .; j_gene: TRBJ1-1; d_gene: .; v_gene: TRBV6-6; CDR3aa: CASSSDRTRNTEAFF; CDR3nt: TGTGCCAGCAGTTCCGACAGGACTAGGAACACTGAAGCTTTCTTT
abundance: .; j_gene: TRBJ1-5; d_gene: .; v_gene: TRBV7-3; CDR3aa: CASSLRRDQPQHF; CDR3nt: TGTGCCAGCAGCTTAAGGAGGGATCAGCCCCAGCATTTT
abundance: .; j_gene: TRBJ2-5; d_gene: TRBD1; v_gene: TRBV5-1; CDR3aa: CASSWGDRGSETQYF; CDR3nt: TGCGCCAGCAGCTGGGGGGACAGGGGGTCAGAGACCCAGTACTTC
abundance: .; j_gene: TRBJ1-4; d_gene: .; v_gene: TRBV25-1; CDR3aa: CASSEAGAWEKLFF; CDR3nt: TGTGCCAGCAGTGAAGCGGGTGCATGGGAAAAACTGTTTTTT
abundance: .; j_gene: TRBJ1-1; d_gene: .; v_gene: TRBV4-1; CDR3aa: CASSLSPGDPNTEAFF; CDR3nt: TGCGCCAGCAGCCTCAGTCCCGGGGATCCGAACACTGAAGCTTTCTTT
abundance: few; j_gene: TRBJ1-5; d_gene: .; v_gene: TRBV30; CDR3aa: CAWSVRVAGVIRPQHF; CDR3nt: TGTGCCTGGAGTGTACGCGTTGCAGGGGTAATCAGGCCCCAGCATTTT
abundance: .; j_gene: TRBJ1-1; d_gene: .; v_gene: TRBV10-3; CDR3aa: CAISEGGTEAFF; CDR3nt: TGTGCCATCAGTGAAGGAGGGACTGAAGCTTTCTTT
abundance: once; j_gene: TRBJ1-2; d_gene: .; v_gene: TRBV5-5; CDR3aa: CASSTGIYYGYTF; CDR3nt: TGTGCCAGCAGCACAGGGATATACTATGGCTACACCTTC
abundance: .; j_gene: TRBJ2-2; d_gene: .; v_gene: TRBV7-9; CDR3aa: CASSRGNTGELFF; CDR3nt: TGTGCCAGCTCTAGGGGGAACACCGGGGAGCTGTTTTTT
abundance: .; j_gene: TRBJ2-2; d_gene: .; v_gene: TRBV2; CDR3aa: CASSDRMWTGELFF; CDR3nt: TGTGCCAGCAGTGACAGAATGTGGACCGGGGAGCTGTTTTTT
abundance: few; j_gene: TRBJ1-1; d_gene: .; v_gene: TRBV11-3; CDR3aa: CASSLSGDNTEAFF; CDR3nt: TGTGCCAGCAGCTTATCGGGAGACAACACTGAAGCTTTCTTT
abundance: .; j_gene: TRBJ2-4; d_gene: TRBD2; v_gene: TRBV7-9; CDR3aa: CASSRPTSGRSPGKDIQYF; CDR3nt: TGTGCCAGCAGCCGGCCGACTAGCGGGAGGTCGCCGGGTAAAGACATTCAGTACTTC
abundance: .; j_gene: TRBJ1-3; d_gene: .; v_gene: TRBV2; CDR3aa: CASSEAQNREGNTIYF; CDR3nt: TGTGCCAGCAGTGAAGCGCAGAACAGGGAAGGAAACACCATATATTTT
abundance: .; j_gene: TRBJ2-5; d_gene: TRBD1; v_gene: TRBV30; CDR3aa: CAWSSGQGYYF; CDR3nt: TGTGCCTGGAGTTCCGGACAGGGTTATTACTTC
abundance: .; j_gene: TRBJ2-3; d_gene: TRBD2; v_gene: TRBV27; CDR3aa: CASSSILAGGPDTQYF; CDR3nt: TGTGCCAGCAGTAGCATTTTAGCGGGAGGGCCAGATACGCAGTATTTT
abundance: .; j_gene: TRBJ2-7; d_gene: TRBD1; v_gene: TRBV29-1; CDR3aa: CSVSDRGYEQYF; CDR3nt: TGCAGCGTTTCGGACAGGGGGTACGAGCAGTACTTC
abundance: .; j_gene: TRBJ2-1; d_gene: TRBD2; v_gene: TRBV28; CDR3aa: CAMGAGTSGSSYNEQFF; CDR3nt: TGTGCCATGGGGGCCGGGACTAGCGGGAGCTCCTACAATGAGCAGTTCTTC
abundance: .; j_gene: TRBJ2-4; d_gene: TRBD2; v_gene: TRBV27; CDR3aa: CASSPRVGLAGAGKNIQYF; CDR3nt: TGTGCCAGCAGTCCCCGGGTGGGGTTAGCGGGAGCGGGCAAAAACATTCAGTACTTC
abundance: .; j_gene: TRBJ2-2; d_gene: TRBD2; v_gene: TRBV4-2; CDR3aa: CASSQYFSSGTNTGELFF; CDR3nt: TGTGCCAGCAGCCAATACTTTTCTAGCGGGACGAACACCGGGGAGCTGTTTTTT
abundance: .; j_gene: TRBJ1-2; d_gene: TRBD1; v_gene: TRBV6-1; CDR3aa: CASSPGTAAFYTF; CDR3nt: TGTGCCAGCAGTCCCGGGACAGCGGCTTTCTACACCTTC
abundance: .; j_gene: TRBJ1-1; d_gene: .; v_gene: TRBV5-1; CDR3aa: CASSLGPGGVNTEAFF; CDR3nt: TGCGCCAGCAGCTTGGGTCCCGGGGGGGTGAACACTGAAGCTTTCTTT
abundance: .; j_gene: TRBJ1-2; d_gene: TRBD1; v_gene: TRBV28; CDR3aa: CASSLRGPNYGYTF; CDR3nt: TGTGCCAGCAGTCTGAGGGGGCCTAACTATGGCTACACCTTC